Listed below are T cell receptor beta chains from one sample, sequenced in a study of blood T cell repertoires in COVID-19. The protocol was immunoSEQ multiplex PCR, while the TCRdb copy is restricted to in-frame clones and leaves out a portion. The sample lists some 190,000 clones; more than 65% were seen once. The specimen was PBMCs or T cells enriched from blood (not recorded which). These receptors all come from a woman aged 50 to 60 with acute COVID-19. CDR3s include the opening cysteine and the closing phenylalanine or tryptophan. The order of the fields is V gene, D gene, clone size, CDR3 length, J gene, CDR3 protein, CDR3 DNA. The D gene is left open where the match is weak. Not every row has a clone size; where given, it reads once, few, many or a size class.

V: TRBV7-6
D: .
size: few
length: 14
J: TRBJ2-3
CDR3: CASSAVGRTDTQYF
DNA: TGTGCCAGCAGCGCAGTAGGGAGGACAGATACGCAGTATTTT

V: TRBV5-1
D: TRBD1
size: few
length: 13
J: TRBJ1-1
CDR3: CASSLEGTGVTFF
DNA: TGCGCCAGCAGCTTGGAGGGGACAGGGGTAACTTTCTTT

V: TRBV19
D: TRBD1
size: .
length: 15
J: TRBJ1-5
CDR3: CASSIETGGIQPQHF
DNA: TGTGCCAGTAGTATTGAGACAGGGGGCATTCAGCCCCAGCATTTT

V: TRBV27
D: TRBD1
size: few
length: 13
J: TRBJ2-2
CDR3: CASRTTGAGELFF
DNA: TGTGCCAGCAGAACCACAGGGGCCGGGGAGCTGTTTTTT

V: TRBV7-3
D: .
size: .
length: 15
J: TRBJ2-1
CDR3: CASSRARTPGDEQFF
DNA: TGTGCCAGCAGCCGTGCCCGGACGCCCGGGGATGAGCAGTTCTTC

V: TRBV19
D: .
size: .
length: 15
J: TRBJ2-5
CDR3: CASSIGQTYQETQYF
DNA: TGTGCCAGTAGTATAGGACAGACGTACCAAGAGACCCAGTACTTC

V: TRBV14
D: .
size: few
length: 15
J: TRBJ1-4
CDR3: CASSQATIRYEKLFF
DNA: TGTGCCAGCAGCCAAGCGACAATACGATATGAAAAACTGTTTTTT

V: TRBV24-1
D: .
size: .
length: 11
J: TRBJ2-3
CDR3: CATGLADTQYF
DNA: TGTGCCACGGGCTTAGCAGATACGCAGTATTTT

V: TRBV28
D: .
size: .
length: 14
J: TRBJ1-1
CDR3: CASTFGERNTEAFF
DNA: TGTGCCAGCACTTTTGGGGAGAGGAACACTGAAGCTTTCTTT

V: TRBV2
D: TRBD2
size: .
length: 14
J: TRBJ2-3
CDR3: CASTGGSGGGTQYF
DNA: TGTGCCAGCACCGGGGGTAGCGGGGGTGGTACGCAGTATTTT

V: TRBV5-4
D: .
size: once
length: 15
J: TRBJ1-1
CDR3: CASTPGLGLVTEAFF
DNA: TGTGCCAGCACTCCGGGGTTAGGTTTGGTCACTGAAGCTTTCTTT

V: TRBV6-5
D: .
size: .
length: 13
J: TRBJ1-2
CDR3: CASSYALQGGYTF
DNA: TGTGCCAGCAGTTACGCCCTCCAGGGCGGCTACACCTTC

V: TRBV30
D: TRBD1
size: .
length: 16
J: TRBJ1-1
CDR3: CASVDRGKGANTEAFF
DNA: TGTGCCTCCGTGGACAGGGGAAAAGGCGCGAACACTGAAGCTTTCTTT

V: TRBV5-1
D: TRBD1
size: .
length: 14
J: TRBJ1-2
CDR3: CASSPGQAMWGYTF
DNA: TGCGCCAGCAGCCCCGGACAGGCTATGTGGGGCTACACCTTC

V: TRBV5-1
D: TRBD1
size: .
length: 15
J: TRBJ2-2
CDR3: CASSQADRGTGELFF
DNA: TGCGCCAGCAGCCAAGCGGACAGGGGAACCGGGGAGCTGTTTTTT

V: TRBV28
D: .
size: .
length: 12
J: TRBJ2-5
CDR3: CASSSPQPPQYF
DNA: TGTGCCAGCAGTTCTCCACAGCCTCCCCAGTACTTC

V: TRBV19
D: .
size: .
length: 17
J: TRBJ1-2
CDR3: CASSMGTRPYSNYGYTF
DNA: TGTGCCAGTAGTATGGGGACAAGGCCTTATTCTAACTATGGCTACACCTTC

V: TRBV24-1
D: TRBD1
size: few
length: 13
J: TRBJ1-2
CDR3: CATQQGANYGYTF
DNA: TGTGCCACCCAACAGGGGGCGAACTATGGCTACACCTTC

V: TRBV27
D: .
size: .
length: 15
J: TRBJ1-1
CDR3: CASSQETRGNTEAFF
DNA: TGTGCCAGCTCTCAGGAAACCAGGGGGAACACTGAAGCTTTCTTT

V: TRBV27
D: .
size: .
length: 14
J: TRBJ1-3
CDR3: CASRPSKLGNTIYF
DNA: TGTGCCAGCAGGCCGAGCAAATTAGGAAACACCATATATTTT

V: TRBV29-1
D: .
size: once
length: 13
J: TRBJ1-5
CDR3: CSVGRGAGQPQHF
DNA: TGCAGCGTTGGCCGGGGGGCAGGTCAGCCCCAGCATTTT

V: TRBV19
D: TRBD1
size: .
length: 14
J: TRBJ1-2
CDR3: CASGKDRGSIGYTF
DNA: TGTGCCAGTGGAAAAGACAGGGGGTCTATTGGCTACACCTTC

V: TRBV7-2
D: TRBD1
size: .
length: 15
J: TRBJ1-2
CDR3: CASSLVGDRHYGYTF
DNA: TGTGCCAGCAGCTTAGTGGGGGACAGACACTATGGCTACACCTTC

V: TRBV7-3
D: TRBD2
size: .
length: 15
J: TRBJ2-3
CDR3: CASSFIGGATDTQYF
DNA: TGTGCCAGCAGCTTTATCGGGGGGGCCACAGATACGCAGTATTTT

V: TRBV9
D: .
size: many
length: 14
J: TRBJ1-1
CDR3: CASSPGGTNTEAFF
DNA: TGTGCCAGCAGCCCTGGGGGCACGAACACTGAAGCTTTCTTT

V: TRBV5-4
D: .
size: .
length: 14
J: TRBJ2-3
CDR3: CASSRDSLRDTQYF
DNA: TGTGCCAGCAGCCGAGACAGCCTCCGGGATACGCAGTATTTT

V: TRBV12-5
D: .
size: .
length: 16
J: TRBJ2-5
CDR3: CASALGDSLFQETQYF
DNA: TGTGCTAGTGCCCTCGGGGACTCCCTCTTTCAAGAGACCCAGTACTTC